What follows are 26 T cell receptor beta chains derived from one specimen sequenced in a study of T cells in Graves' hyperthyroidism and ophthalmopathy. TCR beta CDR3 regions were amplified from RNA transcripts. The HTBI primer set drove a first-round RT-PCR of the TCR CDR3. TCRdb itself ran the multiplex PCR reads through MiXCR, one entry per CDR3 protein. The sample includes fewer than 750,000 distinct CDR3 sequences, more than 12% of them seen just once. The sequenced sample consisted of blood. The receptors here all came from a woman in her fifties or sixties with Graves' ophthalmopathy.

This clonotype was observed a handful of times. The chain couples TRBV19 to TRBJ1-2; no definite D call. CDR3 size: 15 residues. V lost 4 bases and J lost 2, with 14 bases in between. Germline loops: CDR1 LNHDA, CDR2 SQIVND (reference sequence). Here the CDR3 reads CASSTDPGFNYGYTF. Here the CDR3 DNA reads TGTGCCAGTAGTACAGATCCCGGTTTCAACTATGGCTACACCTTC.

V and J are TRBV9 and TRBJ2-7; no clear D. Between the trimmed V and J ends, which lost 0 bases and 4 bases, there was a span of 14 bases. The germline V gene encodes CDR1 SGDLS and CDR2 YYNGEE. This CDR3 has 15 amino acids. This CDR3 is CASSVELSPHYEQYF. The CDR3 coding sequence is TGTGCCAGCAGCGTAGAACTAAGCCCCCATTACGAGCAGTACTTC.

The V call is TRBV7-2, the J call TRBJ2-7, with 11 bases identical to TRBD2. From germline, CDR1 is SGHTA and CDR2 FQGNSA. Trimming took 2 bases from V and 6 from J; bases not matched to a gene: 6. This CDR3 comprises 15 residues. The CDR3 nucleotides are TGTGCCAGCAGCTTATCTAGCGGGAGGAAGCGCGAGCAGTACTTC. Translation: CASSLSSGRKREQYF.

In this sample, this clonotype turned up many times. The chain has TRBV28 and TRBJ1-1; a weak D match, TRBD1 (6 bases). The CDR3 contains 16 residues. V lost 5 bases and J lost 1, with 17 bases in between. CDR1 and CDR2 (germline): MDHEN, SYDVKM. In DNA form, the CDR3 reads TGTGCCAGCAGTGAGGGGGGGGGCGCGGGGAACACTGAAGCTTTCTTT. This codes for CASSEGGGAGNTEAFF.

This clonotype was seen at least ten times. The chain employs TRBV20-1 and TRBJ2-2; D remains unclear. The CDR3 sequence is 14 residues long. The germline CDR1 and CDR2 sequences are DFQATT and SNEGSKA (reference sequence). Trimming removed 0 bases at V and 1 base at J, with 6 bases between. The CDR3 coding sequence is TGCAGTGCTAGAGATAGTAGGAACACCGGGGAGCTGTTTTTT. This gives the protein CSARDSRNTGELFF.

This clonotype was seen many times. V is TRBV7-3 and J is TRBJ2-1; D is unresolved. The CDR3 runs 17 residues. Deletions cut 2 bases from V and 0 bases from J, with 14 bases between. The germline V gene has CDR1 SGHTA and CDR2 FQGTGA. The DNA of the CDR3 is TGTGCCAGCAGCTTACAGGATCCCGGAAGCTCCTACAATGAGCAGTTCTTC. Translated, it gives CASSLQDPGSSYNEQFF.

This clonotype was seen only a few times. CDR3 loop: CASSYSRTALPNTGELFF. CDR3 sequence (DNA): TGTGCCAGCAGTTACTCGCGAACGGCCCTCCCGAACACCGGGGAGCTGTTTTTT. The rearrangement links TRBV6-2 or TRBV6-3 to TRBJ2-2; D uncertain. The V gene's germline CDR1 is MNHEY and CDR2 SVGEGT. The V and J ends lost 0 bases and 0 bases respectively, with 14 bases between them. CDR3 size: 18 residues.

The rearrangement links TRBV28 to TRBJ2-3; 9 bases fit TRBD1. V was pared by 5 bases and J by 0 bases, with 6 bases of the junction left unmatched. The CDR3 contains 16 residues. Per germline, CDR1 MDHEN and CDR2 SYDVKM. CDR3 amino acids: CASSIYGTGSTDTQYF. The CDR3 DNA reads as TGTGCCAGCAGTATATACGGGACAGGGAGCACAGATACGCAGTATTTT.

This clonotype showed up many times. This rearrangement joins TRBV28 to TRBJ2-3; the match to TRBD2 covers 7 bases. The CDR3 is made up of 12 amino acids. Per germline, CDR1 MDHEN and CDR2 SYDVKM. V trimming: 7 bases; J trimming: 8 bases; junction bases outside the gene matches: 6. CDR3 sequence (DNA): TGTGCCAGCAAGCGGGACTCCCGTACGCAGTATTTT. Its protein product is CASKRDSRTQYF.

This clonotype was counted ten times or more. The chain links TRBV20-1 to TRBJ2-7; 12 nucleotides align to TRBD2. The CDR3 spans 14 residues. Germline V lookup: CDR1 DFQATT, CDR2 SNEGSKA (reference sequence). V gave up 2 bases and J gave up 4 bases; unmatched junction bases: 3. CDR3 residues: CSARLAGGSYEQYF. CDR3 DNA sequence: TGCAGTGCTAGACTAGCGGGAGGGTCATACGAGCAGTACTTC.

The chain has TRBV28 and TRBJ2-7, with TRBD2 identical over 9 bases. This CDR3 is built from 14 residues. Germline-derived CDR1 and CDR2 are MDHEN and SYDVKM. V dropped 4 bases and J dropped 6; count of bases not matched to a gene: 7. DNA of the CDR3: TGTGCCAGCAGTTCGGGACTAGCTTTACGCGAGCAGTACTTC. As protein: CASSSGLALREQYF.

In this sample, this clonotype turned up many times. The rearrangement links TRBV28 to TRBJ1-4, with 10 bases that match TRBD1. V was pared by 6 bases and J by 7 bases, with 5 bases of the junction left unmatched. The germline gives CDR1 MDHEN, CDR2 SYDVKM. CDR3 size: 14 residues. The CDR3 sequence: CASSLTGGSEKLFF. The CDR3 DNA sequence: TGTGCCAGCAGCTTGACAGGGGGCTCTGAAAAACTGTTTTTT.

The chain is built from TRBV6-2 or TRBV6-3 and TRBJ1-2; D is ambiguous. The germline V gene has CDR1 MNHEY and CDR2 SVGEGT. This CDR3 is built from 13 residues. The V and J ends lost 8 bases and 5 bases respectively, with 15 bases between them. The CDR3 coding sequence is TGTGCCAGCGATCAGACCTCAATGTATGGCTACACCTTC. It translates to CASDQTSMYGYTF.

This clonotype showed up many times. The V call is TRBV11-3, the J call TRBJ2-3; 8 nucleotides line up with TRBD2. Trimming took 1 base from V and 4 from J; bases not matched to a gene: 7. The CDR3 spans 16 residues. Germline V CDR1 and CDR2: SGHNT, YENEEA. In nucleotides, the CDR3 is TGTGCCAGCAGCTTAGCGGGAGGGATGACCGCAGATACGCAGTATTTT. Translating it yields CASSLAGGMTADTQYF.

A few counts support this clonotype. A clone one base away is much larger, so this may be a read error. The genes are TRBV6-2 or TRBV6-3 and TRBJ2-7, with 9 bases fitting TRBD1. Per the germline V gene, CDR1 is MNHEY and CDR2 is SVGEGT. This CDR3 has 14 residues. V gave up 6 bases and J gave up 3 bases; unmatched junction bases: 6. The CDR3 nucleotides read TGTGCCAGCAGATCCGGGACAGGGTTCTACGAGCAGTACTTC. It translates to CASRSGTGFYEQYF.

This clonotype was counted a few times. The chain recombines TRBV24-1 with TRBJ2-3, with D unresolved. CDR3 length: 13 amino acids. V was shortened by 0 bases and J by 6 bases, with 6 bases between the two germline ends. Germline CDR1 and CDR2: KGHDR and SFDVKD. The CDR3 loop is CATSDLTLDTQYF. The CDR3 nucleotides read TGTGCCACCAGTGATTTGACCTTGGATACGCAGTATTTT.

This clonotype was observed a few times. This clone may be a read error of a much larger clone one base away. The gene calls are TRBV28 and TRBJ2-7; 13 nucleotides agree with TRBD2. The CDR3 extends over 15 amino acids. V shed 5 bases, J shed 3 bases, and the junction held 4 bases outside the gene matches. Germline lookup yields CDR1 MDHEN and CDR2 SYDVKM. CDR3 coding DNA: TGTGCCAGCAGTCGTACTAGCGGGAGGGTCTACGAGCAGTACTTC. Its translation: CASSRTSGRVYEQYF.

Points on this clonotype: This may arise from a read error, as a much more abundant clone is one base away. The rearrangement links TRBV12-3 or TRBV12-4 to TRBJ1-2; D not resolved. The CDR3 length is 13 residues. The CDR3 bases are TGTGCCAGCAGTTTAGGGGGTAACGCTGGCTACGCCTTC. Translated: CASSLGGNAGYAF.

J is TRBJ2-7 and V is TRBV4-1; 7 positions agree with TRBD1. The V gene's germline CDR1 is MGHRA and CDR2 YSYEKL. The CDR3 is 14 residues long. V was pared by 7 bases and J by 5 bases, with 11 bases of the junction left unmatched. In nucleotides, the CDR3 is TGCGCCAGCACACGGTGGCAGGGGGTAGACGAGCAGTACTTC. Translating it yields CASTRWQGVDEQYF.

This clonotype was counted many times. The chain has TRBV4-3 and TRBJ2-7; TRBD1 agrees at 7 bases. V was clipped by 2 bases and J by 3 bases; unmatched bases: 7. The germline CDR1 and CDR2 sequences are LGHNA and YSLEER. The CDR3 has 15 residues. This CDR3 reads CASSQTWDSFYEQYF. CDR3 sequence (DNA): TGCGCCAGCAGCCAAACCTGGGACAGCTTCTACGAGCAGTACTTC.

This chain joins TRBV7-8 and TRBJ2-5; 14 positions agree with TRBD2. The V gene's germline CDR1 is SGHVS and CDR2 FQNEAQ. The CDR3 is made up of 15 amino acids. Unmatched junction bases numbered 7, after V lost 5 bases and J lost 8 bases. Written as DNA, the CDR3 is TGTGCCAGCAGCGTGGGACTAGCGGGAGTTTTTACCCAGTACTTC. Translation: CASSVGLAGVFTQYF.

This clonotype has ten or more counts. This chain uses TRBV7-3 with TRBJ2-2; a weak D match, TRBD2 (6 bases). Trimming removed 0 bases at V and 4 bases at J, with 9 bases between. Germline V gene lookup returns CDR1 SGHTA and CDR2 FQGTGA. This CDR3 contains 15 residues. CDR3 residues: CASSLTGSGTGELFF. The CDR3 coding sequence is TGTGCCAGCAGCTTAACTGGTAGCGGCACCGGGGAGCTGTTTTTT.

About this clonotype: A clone one base away is much larger, so this may be a read error. The chain recombines TRBV6-1 with TRBJ2-5; TRBD1 matches at 7 bases. This CDR3 is 14 amino acids long. CDR1 and CDR2 (germline): MNHNS, SASEGT. The CDR3 loop is CTSSDPGQRETQYF. For the CDR3, the DNA is TGTACCAGCAGCGACCCGGGACAGAGAGAGACCCAGTACTTC.

This chain connects TRBV29-1 to TRBJ2-3; TRBD2 matches at 7 bases. The germline V gene has CDR1 SQVTM and CDR2 ANQGSEA. The length of the CDR3 is 15 residues. Unmatched junction bases numbered 13, after V lost 7 bases and J lost 3 bases. In DNA, the CDR3 is TGCAGCGCCCAGCCATGGGGCGGGAGAACAGATACGCAGTATTTT. Protein product: CSAQPWGGRTDTQYF.

This clonotype has at least ten counts. The chain couples TRBV20-1 to TRBJ2-7; D ambiguous. The ends were cut back, 0 bases at V and 3 bases at J, with 18 bases in the middle. The CDR3 contains 16 residues. CDR1 and CDR2 from the germline V gene are DFQATT and SNEGSKA (reference sequence). Here the CDR3 reads CSARDYRRTNIYEQYF. CDR3 coding DNA: TGCAGTGCTAGAGATTATCGGCGGACCAACATCTACGAGCAGTACTTC.

V and J are TRBV24-1 and TRBJ1-5, with 8 bases lining up with TRBD1. Germline V gene sequence: CDR1 KGHDR, CDR2 SFDVKD. CDR3 length: 13 residues. The junction had 6 bases not matched to a gene; V was cut back by 12 bases and J by 3 bases. For the CDR3, the DNA is TGTGCCGTTGGGGACAGGACCAATCAGCCCCAGCATTTT. Amino acid sequence: CAVGDRTNQPQHF.